This T cell receptor (beta chain) was documented in a study of blood T cell repertoires in COVID-19. Germline CDR1 reads MNHEY; CDR2 reads SVGAGI. This CDR3 region has 12 residues. V lost 4 bases, J lost 9 bases, and 10 bases lay in between. The data were produced by immunoSEQ multiplex PCR, yet TCRdb's version contains in-frame clones alone and is incomplete. The sample records about 170,000 clones, 70% to 85% being singletons. Sequencing was done on a sample of peripheral blood. This TCR was sampled from a woman of 80 years or more with acute or convalescent COVID-19. The J gene is TRBJ2-1, the V gene TRBV6-5; possible D gene TRBD1, 7 bases. CDR3 sequence: CASSSRGVEQFF. CDR3 bases: TGTGCCAGCAGTTCCAGGGGGGTTGAGCAGTTCTTC.